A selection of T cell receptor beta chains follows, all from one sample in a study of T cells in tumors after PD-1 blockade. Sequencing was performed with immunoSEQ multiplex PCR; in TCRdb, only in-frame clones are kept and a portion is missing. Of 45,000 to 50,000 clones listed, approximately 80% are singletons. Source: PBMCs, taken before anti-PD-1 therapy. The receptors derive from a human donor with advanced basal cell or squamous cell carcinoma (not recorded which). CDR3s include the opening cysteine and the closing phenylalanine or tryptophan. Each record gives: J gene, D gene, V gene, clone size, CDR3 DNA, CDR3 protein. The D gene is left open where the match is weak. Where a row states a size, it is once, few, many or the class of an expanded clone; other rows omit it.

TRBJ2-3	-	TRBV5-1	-	TGCGCCAGCAGCTCCACGGTGGGCGGTAGCACAGATACGCAGTATTTT	CASSSTVGGSTDTQYF
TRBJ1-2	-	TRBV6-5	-	TGTGCCAGCAGAAACAGGGAATTCGATGGCTACACCTTC	CASRNREFDGYTF
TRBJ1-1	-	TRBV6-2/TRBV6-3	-	TGTGCCAGCAGTCTACTGGGGGGGGCTGAAGCTTTCTTT	CASSLLGGAEAFF
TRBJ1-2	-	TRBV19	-	TGTGCCAGTAGCGACCCCCAGGGAATCTCTGGCTACACCTTC	CASSDPQGISGYTF
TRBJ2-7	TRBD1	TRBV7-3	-	TGTGCCAGCAGCCCGGGACAGGGCCACGAGCAGTACTTC	CASSPGQGHEQYF
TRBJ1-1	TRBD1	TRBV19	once	TGTGCCAGTAGTCTCCAGGGGGGAGCTTTCTTT	CASSLQGGAFF
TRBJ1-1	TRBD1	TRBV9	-	TGTGCCAGCAGTGCTGACAGGGGGTACACTGAAGCTTTCTTT	CASSADRGYTEAFF
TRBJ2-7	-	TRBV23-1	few	TGCGCCAGCCTGTCGCGCGGGGGCGGTGACGAGCAGTACTTC	CASLSRGGGDEQYF
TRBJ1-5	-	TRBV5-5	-	TGTGCCAGCAGCCAATCGGGGGACCAGCCCCAGCATTTT	CASSQSGDQPQHF
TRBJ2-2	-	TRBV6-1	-	TGTGCCAGCAGTGAATACCTCAAAAACACCGGGGAGCTGTTTTTT	CASSEYLKNTGELFF
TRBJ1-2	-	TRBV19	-	TGTGCCAGTAGTATATGGGGATCTAACTATGGCTACACCTTC	CASSIWGSNYGYTF
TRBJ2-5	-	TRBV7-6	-	TGTGCCAGCAGCTTAAAAGGGGGATCCGGAGCCCAGTACTTC	CASSLKGGSGAQYF
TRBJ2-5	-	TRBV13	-	TGTGCCAGCAGCCAAGACACCCACCAAGAGACCCAGTACTTC	CASSQDTHQETQYF
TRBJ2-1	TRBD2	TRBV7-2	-	TGTGCCAGCAGCTTAAGTGGGAGCGGGGCTTACAATGAGCAGTTCTTC	CASSLSGSGAYNEQFF
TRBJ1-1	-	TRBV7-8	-	TGTGCCAGCAGTCGTACGGCGAACACTGAAGCTTTCTTT	CASSRTANTEAFF
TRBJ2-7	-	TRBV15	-	TGTGCCACCAGCAGGGGCTATAGGTTTGTCTACGAGCAGTACTTC	CATSRGYRFVYEQYF
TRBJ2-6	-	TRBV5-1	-	TGCGCCAGCAGCTTGCAGGGAGAGGGGGCCAACGTCCTGACTTTC	CASSLQGEGANVLTF